This T cell receptor beta chain was sequenced in a study of Graves' ophthalmopathy and Graves' hyperthyroidism. Note on this clonotype: Its target is unknown.

Germline values: CDR1 MNHNS, CDR2 SASEGT. The CDR3 runs to 13 residues. The V end was cut by 3 bases, the J end by 6 bases, with 11 bases between. The study excluded patients with other autoimmune diseases, uncontrolled infections, pregnancy or lactation. Study conclusions and caveats: At 70.59% sensitivity and roughly 72% specificity, the model predicted progression of the ophthalmopathy.

Amplification targeted the TCR beta CDR3 regions, with RNA transcripts as the source material. Investigators did first-round RT-PCR with HTBI primers, then second-round multiplex PCR. TCRdb re-analysed the multiplex PCR reads in MiXCR, keeping a single row per CDR3 protein. The sample contains a few hundred thousand distinct CDR3 sequences, 15% to 19% of which appear only once. The TCR originated in a woman younger than 30 with stable Graves' hyperthyroidism. J is TRBJ1-1 and V is TRBV6-1, with D tentatively TRBD1 (6 bases). The specimen sequenced was peripheral blood. CDR3 sequence reads: CASSDGGRAEAFF. Written as DNA, the CDR3 is TGTGCCAGCAGTGACGGGGGGCGAGCTGAAGCTTTCTTT.